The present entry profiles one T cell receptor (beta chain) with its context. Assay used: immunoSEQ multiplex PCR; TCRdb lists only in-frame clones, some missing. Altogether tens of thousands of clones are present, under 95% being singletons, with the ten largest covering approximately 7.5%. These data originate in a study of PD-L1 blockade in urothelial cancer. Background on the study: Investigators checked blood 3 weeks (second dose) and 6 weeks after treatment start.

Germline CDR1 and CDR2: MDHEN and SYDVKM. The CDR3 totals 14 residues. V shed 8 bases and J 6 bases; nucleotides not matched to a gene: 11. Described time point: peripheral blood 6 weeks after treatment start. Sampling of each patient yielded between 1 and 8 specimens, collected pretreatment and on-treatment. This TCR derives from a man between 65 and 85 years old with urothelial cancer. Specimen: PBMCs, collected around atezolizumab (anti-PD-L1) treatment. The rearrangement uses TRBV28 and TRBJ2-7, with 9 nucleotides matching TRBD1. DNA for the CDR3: TGTGCCAGCCGGAACCAACAGGGGGCCAGCGAGCAGTACTTC. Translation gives CASRNQQGASEQYF.